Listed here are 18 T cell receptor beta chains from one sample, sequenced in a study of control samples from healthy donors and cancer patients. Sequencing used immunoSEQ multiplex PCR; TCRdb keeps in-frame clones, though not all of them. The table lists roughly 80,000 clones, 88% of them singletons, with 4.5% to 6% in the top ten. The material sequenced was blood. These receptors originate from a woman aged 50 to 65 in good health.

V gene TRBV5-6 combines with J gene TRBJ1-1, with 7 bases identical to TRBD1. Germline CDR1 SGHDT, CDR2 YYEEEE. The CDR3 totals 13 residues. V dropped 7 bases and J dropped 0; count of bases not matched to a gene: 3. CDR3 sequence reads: CASLGQMNTEAFF. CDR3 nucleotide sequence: TGTGCCAGCCTGGGACAGATGAACACTGAAGCTTTCTTT. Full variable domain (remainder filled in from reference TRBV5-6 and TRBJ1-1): DAGVTQSPTHLIKTRGQQVTLRCSPKSGHDTVSWYQQALGQGPQFIFQYYEEEERQRGNFPDRFSGHQFPNYSSELNVNALLLGDSALYLCASLGQMNTEAFFGQGTRLTVV.

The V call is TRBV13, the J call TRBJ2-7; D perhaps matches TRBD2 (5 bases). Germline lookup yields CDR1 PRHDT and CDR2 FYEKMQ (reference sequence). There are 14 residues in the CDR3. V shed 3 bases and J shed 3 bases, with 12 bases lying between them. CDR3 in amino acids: CASSLAGGDYEQYF. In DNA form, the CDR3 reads TGTGCCAGCAGCTTGGCCGGAGGAGACTACGAGCAGTACTTC.

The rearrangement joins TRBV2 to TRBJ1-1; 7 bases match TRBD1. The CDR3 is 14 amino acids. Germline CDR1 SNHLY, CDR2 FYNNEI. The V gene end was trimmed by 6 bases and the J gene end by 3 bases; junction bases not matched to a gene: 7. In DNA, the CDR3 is TGTGCCAGCAGCAGGGACAGCATTTACACTGAAGCTTTCTTT. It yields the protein CASSRDSIYTEAFF.

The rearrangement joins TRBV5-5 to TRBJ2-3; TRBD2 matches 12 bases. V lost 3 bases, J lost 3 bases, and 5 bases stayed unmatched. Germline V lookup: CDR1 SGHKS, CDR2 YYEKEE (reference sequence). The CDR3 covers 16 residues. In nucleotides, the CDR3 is TGTGCCAGCAGCTCATTGACTAGCGGGGGTACAGATACGCAGTATTTT. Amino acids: CASSSLTSGGTDTQYF. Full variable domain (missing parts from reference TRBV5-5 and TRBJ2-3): DAGVTQSPTHLIKTRGQQVTLRCSPISGHKSVSWYQQVLGQGPQFIFQYYEKEERGRGNFPDRFSARQFPNYSSELNVNALLLGDSALYLCASSSLTSGGTDTQYFGPGTRLTVL.

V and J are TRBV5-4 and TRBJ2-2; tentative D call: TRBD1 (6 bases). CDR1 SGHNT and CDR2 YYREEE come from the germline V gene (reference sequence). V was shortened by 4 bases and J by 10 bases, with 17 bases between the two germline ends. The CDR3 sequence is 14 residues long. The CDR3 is CASSPRTDSAELFF. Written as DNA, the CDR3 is TGTGCCAGCAGCCCAAGGACAGATTCTGCGGAGCTGTTTTTT.

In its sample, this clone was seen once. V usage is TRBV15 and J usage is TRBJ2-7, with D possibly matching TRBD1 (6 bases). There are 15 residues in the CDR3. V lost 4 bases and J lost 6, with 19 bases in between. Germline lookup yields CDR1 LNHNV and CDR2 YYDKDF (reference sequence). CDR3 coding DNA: TGTGCCACCAGCACCGAACAGGGAACGGTATTCGAGCAGTACTTC. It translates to CATSTEQGTVFEQYF.

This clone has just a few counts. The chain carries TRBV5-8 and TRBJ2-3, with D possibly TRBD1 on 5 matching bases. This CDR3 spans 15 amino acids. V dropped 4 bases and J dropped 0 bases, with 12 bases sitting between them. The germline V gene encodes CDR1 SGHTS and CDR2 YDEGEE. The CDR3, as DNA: TGTGCCAGCAGCCTGGACATCTCTAGCACAGATACGCAGTATTTT. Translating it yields CASSLDISSTDTQYF. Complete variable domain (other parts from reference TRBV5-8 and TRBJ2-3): EAGVTQSPTHLIKTRGQQATLRCSPISGHTSVYWYQQALGLGLQFLLWYDEGEERNRGNFPPRFSGRQFPNYSSELNVNALELEDSALYLCASSLDISSTDTQYFGPGTRLTVL.

Written as DNA, the CDR3 is TGCGCCAGCAGCCAAGTTGGGGAAACCTACAATGAGCAGTTCTTC. It specifies CASSQVGETYNEQFF. The chain links TRBV4-1 to TRBJ2-1, with unresolved D. The V end was cut by 1 base, the J end by 2 bases, with 9 bases between. In germline, CDR1 is MGHRA, CDR2 YSYEKL. This CDR3 has 15 amino acids.

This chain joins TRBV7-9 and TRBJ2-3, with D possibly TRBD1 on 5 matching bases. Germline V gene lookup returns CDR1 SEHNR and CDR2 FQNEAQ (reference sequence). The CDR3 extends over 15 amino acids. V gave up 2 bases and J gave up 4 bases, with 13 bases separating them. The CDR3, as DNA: TGTGCCAGCAGCTTAACCCCCTGGGGCGCAGATACGCAGTATTTT. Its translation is CASSLTPWGADTQYF.

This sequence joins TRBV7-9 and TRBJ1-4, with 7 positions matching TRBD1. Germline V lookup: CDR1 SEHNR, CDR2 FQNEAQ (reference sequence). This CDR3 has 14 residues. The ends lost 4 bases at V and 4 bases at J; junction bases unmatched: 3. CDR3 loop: CASSWGQLNEKLFF. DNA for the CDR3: TGTGCCAGCAGCTGGGGACAGCTTAATGAAAAACTGTTTTTT.

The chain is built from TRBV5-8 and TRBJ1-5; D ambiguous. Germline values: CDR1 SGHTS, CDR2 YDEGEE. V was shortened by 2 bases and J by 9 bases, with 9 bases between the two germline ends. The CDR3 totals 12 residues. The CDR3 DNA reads TGTGCCAGCAGCTTTGGGCTCCGGCCCCAGCATTTT. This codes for CASSFGLRPQHF.

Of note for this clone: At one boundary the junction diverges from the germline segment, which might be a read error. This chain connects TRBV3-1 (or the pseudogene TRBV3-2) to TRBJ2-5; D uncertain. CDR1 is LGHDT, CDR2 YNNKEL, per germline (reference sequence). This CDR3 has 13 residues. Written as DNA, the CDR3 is TGTGCCGGCAGCCGGCTAGATCGGGAGACCCAGTACTTC. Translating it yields CAGSRLDRETQYF.

The CDR3 nucleotides read TGTGCCAGCAGTCCGACAGGGGATTCCTACAATGAGCAGTTCTTC. This gives the protein CASSPTGDSYNEQFF. The gene calls are TRBV6-5 and TRBJ2-1; TRBD1 matches at 8 bases. The CDR3 is made up of 15 amino acids. Trimming took 5 bases from V and 1 from J; bases not matched to a gene: 4. Germline V CDR1 and CDR2: MNHEY, SVGAGI.

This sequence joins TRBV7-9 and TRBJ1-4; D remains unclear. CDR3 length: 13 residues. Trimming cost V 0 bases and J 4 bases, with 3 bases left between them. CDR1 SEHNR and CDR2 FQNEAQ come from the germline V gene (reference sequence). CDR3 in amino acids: CASSLAINEKLFF. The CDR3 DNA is TGTGCCAGCAGCTTAGCCATTAATGAAAAACTGTTTTTT.

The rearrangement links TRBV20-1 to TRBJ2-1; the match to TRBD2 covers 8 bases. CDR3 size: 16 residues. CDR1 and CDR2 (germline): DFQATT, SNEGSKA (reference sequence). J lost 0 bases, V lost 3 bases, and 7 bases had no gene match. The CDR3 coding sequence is TGCAGTGCTAGTCGGCCCAGCGGGGGCTCCTACAATGAGCAGTTCTTC. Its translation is CSASRPSGGSYNEQFF.

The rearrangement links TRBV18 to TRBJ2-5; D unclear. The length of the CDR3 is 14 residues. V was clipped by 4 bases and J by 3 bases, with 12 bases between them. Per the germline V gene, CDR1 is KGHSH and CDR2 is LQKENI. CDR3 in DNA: TGTGCCAGCTCACGAACAGAGGCCAAAGAGACCCAGTACTTC. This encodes CASSRTEAKETQYF.

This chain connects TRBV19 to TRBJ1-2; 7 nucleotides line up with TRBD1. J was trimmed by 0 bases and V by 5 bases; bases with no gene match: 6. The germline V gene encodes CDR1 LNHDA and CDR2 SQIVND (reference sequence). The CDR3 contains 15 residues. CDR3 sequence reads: CASSPGTATNYGYTF. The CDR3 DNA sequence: TGTGCCAGTAGTCCGGGGACAGCAACTAACTATGGCTACACCTTC. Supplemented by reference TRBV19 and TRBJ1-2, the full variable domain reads DGGITQSPKYLFRKEGQNVTLSCEQNLNHDAMYWYRQDPGQGLRLIYYSQIVNDFQKGDIAEGYSVSREKKESFPLTVTSAQKNPTAFYLCASSPGTATNYGYTFGSGTRLTVV.

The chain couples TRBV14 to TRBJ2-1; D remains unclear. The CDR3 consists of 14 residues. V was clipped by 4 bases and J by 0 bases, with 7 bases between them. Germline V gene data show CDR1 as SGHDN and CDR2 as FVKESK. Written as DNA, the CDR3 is TGTGCCAGCAGCCCAGTGAACTCCTACAATGAGCAGTTCTTC. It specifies CASSPVNSYNEQFF.